The present T cell receptor (beta chain) was sequenced within a study of blood T cells in healthy people across ages. This clonotype was detected a few times. Per the germline V gene, CDR1 is DFQATT and CDR2 is SNEGSKA (reference sequence). The V end was cut by 0 bases, the J end by 5 bases, with 13 bases between. The CDR3 runs 15 residues. A second roughly 6 to 12 cycle PCR used barcoded and J-beta primers. Each cDNA was tagged by a template-switch adaptor containing 12 random nucleotides. MiXCR, run by TCRdb on the 5' RACE reads, gives a single entry per CDR3 protein. In the table there are about 1.1 million distinct CDR3 sequences, more than 30% of which are singletons.

This TCR came from a man aged 18 to 35 in good health. Input material: blood. The chain is built from TRBV20-1 and TRBJ1-4; D not certain. The CDR3 is CSARDSARLNEKLFF. Written as DNA, the CDR3 is TGCAGTGCTAGAGATTCGGCGCGTTTGAATGAAAAACTGTTTTTT.